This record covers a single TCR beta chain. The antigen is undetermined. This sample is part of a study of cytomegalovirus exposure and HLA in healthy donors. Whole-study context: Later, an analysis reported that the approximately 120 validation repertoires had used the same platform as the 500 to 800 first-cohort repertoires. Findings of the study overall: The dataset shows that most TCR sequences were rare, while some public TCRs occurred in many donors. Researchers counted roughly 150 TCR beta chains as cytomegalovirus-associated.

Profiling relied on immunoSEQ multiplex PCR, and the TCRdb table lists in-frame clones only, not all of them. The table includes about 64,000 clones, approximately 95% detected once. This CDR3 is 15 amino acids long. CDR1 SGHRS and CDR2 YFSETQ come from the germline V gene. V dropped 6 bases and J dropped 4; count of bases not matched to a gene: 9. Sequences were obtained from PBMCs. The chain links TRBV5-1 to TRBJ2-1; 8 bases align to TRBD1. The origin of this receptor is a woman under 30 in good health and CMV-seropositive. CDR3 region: CASKPGQGGYNEQFF. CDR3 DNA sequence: TGCGCCAGCAAACCCGGACAGGGCGGGTACAATGAGCAGTTCTTC. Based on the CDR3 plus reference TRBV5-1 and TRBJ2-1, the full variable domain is KAGVTQTPRYLIKTRGQQVTLSCSPISGHRSVSWYQQTPGQGLQFLFEYFSETQRNKGNFPGRFSGRQFSNSRSEMNVSTLELGDSALYLCASKPGQGGYNEQFFGPGTRLTVL.